This TCR beta chain was sequenced in a study of cytomegalovirus exposure and HLA in healthy donors. The PCR ran on 60 Vbeta and 13 Jbeta primers. In the authors' methods: In a later analysis, some 80 million unique TCR beta chains included roughly 11 million shared by two or more donors. Here immunoSEQ multiplex PCR was the method, and the copy in TCRdb shows in-frame clones only, minus some. V and J calls plus clone size are reproduced from that table; the DNA served to infer D and trimming. The sample lists roughly 93,000 clones; 76% were seen once. Germline V gene sequence: CDR1 SGDLS, CDR2 YYNGEE. The V gene lost 0 bases and the J gene lost 4 bases, with 10 bases spanning the gap. The CDR3 contains 14 residues.

The chain carries TRBV9 and TRBJ1-2; tentatively, D is TRBD1 (6 bases). The clonotype was recovered from a man aged 35 to 55 in good health and CMV-seronegative. The sequenced sample was PBMCs. The CDR3 loop reads CASSVEDSLYGYTF. In DNA form, the CDR3 reads TGTGCCAGCAGCGTAGAGGACAGCCTCTATGGCTACACCTTC. Full variable domain (remainder filled in from reference TRBV9 and TRBJ1-2): DSGVTQTPKHLITATGQRVTLRCSPRSGDLSVYWYQQSLDQGLQFLIQYYNGEERAKGNILERFSAQQFPDLHSELNLSSLELGDSALYFCASSVEDSLYGYTFGSGTRLTVV.